A single sample is the source of the 13 T cell receptor beta chains below, sequenced in a study of metastatic and nonmetastatic thyroid tumors. From the PCR reads, TCRdb re-called clones with MiXCR. This table has about 21,000 clones, 37% appearing once. Until they underwent thyroid surgery, no patient had received any treatment. The sample comprised tumor tissue. The receptors shown here come from a female donor with papillary thyroid cancer or a benign thyroid nodule (not recorded which). Some clones in this sample may be carry-over from other donors' samples.

This clone was counted a few times. J is TRBJ1-2 and V is TRBV19; possible D gene TRBD1, 5 bases. The CDR3 runs to 15 residues. CDR1 is LNHDA and CDR2 is SQIVND in the germline V gene (reference sequence). Trimming pared 5 bases from V and 4 bases from J, leaving 17 bases between. Here the CDR3 DNA reads TGTGCCAGTAGTTACGTCGGTACGGGGACCTATGGCTACACCTTC. It encodes CASSYVGTGTYGYTF.

A few counts support this clone. One end of the junction fails to match germline, which may point to a read error. The gene calls are TRBV6-2 or TRBV6-3 and TRBJ2-7; no clear D. The length of the CDR3 is 13 residues. Germline V CDR1 and CDR2: MNHEY, SVGEGT. The DNA for the CDR3 is TGTGCCAGCAGTTCAACTTCAAAGGGTCACACGGACTTC. The encoded protein is CASSSTSKGHTDF.

The chain recombines TRBV5-6 with TRBJ2-1, with a possible D match to TRBD2 (6 bases). CDR3 length: 17 amino acids. Germline CDR1 is SGHDT and CDR2 is YYEEEE. V was shortened by 0 bases and J by 4 bases, with 17 bases between the two germline ends. The CDR3 bases are TGTGCCAGCAGCTTGGGGATTGGTAGCGGAGGTTACAATGAGCAGTTCTTC. Its protein is CASSLGIGSGGYNEQFF.

The chain uses TRBV6-1 and TRBJ2-3; 8 positions agree with TRBD1. CDR3 length: 14 residues. Looked up from germline, CDR1 is MNHNS and CDR2 is SASEGT. J gave up 5 bases and V 3 bases, and 4 bases lay outside the gene matches. CDR3 amino acids: CASSETGEIDTQYF. The CDR3 DNA reads as TGTGCCAGCAGTGAGACAGGGGAAATAGATACGCAGTATTTT.

V gene TRBV5-1 combines with J gene TRBJ2-3, with D maybe TRBD2 (6 bases). The CDR3 extends over 14 amino acids. Trimming removed 5 bases from V and 2 bases from J, with 12 bases in between. Germline V gives CDR1 SGHRS, CDR2 YFSETQ. This CDR3 is CASRRDGFTDTQYF. In nucleotides, the CDR3 is TGCGCCAGCAGGCGGGATGGGTTCACAGATACGCAGTATTTT.

The chain links TRBV12-3 or TRBV12-4 to TRBJ1-1; D is undetermined. Trimming took 7 bases from V and 3 from J, leaving 12 bases between them. The CDR3 sequence is 13 residues long. The CDR3 sequence: CASTRDSDTEAFF. The CDR3 region has the DNA TGTGCCAGCACGAGGGATTCTGACACTGAAGCTTTCTTT.

The chain carries TRBV6-1 and TRBJ2-7; 10 nucleotides match TRBD1. V was clipped by 7 bases and J by 4 bases; unmatched bases: 10. This CDR3 is built from 15 residues. Germline CDR1 MNHNS, CDR2 SASEGT. This CDR3 reads CASTPPGQGWYEQYF. Here the CDR3 DNA reads TGTGCCAGCACCCCACCGGGACAGGGGTGGTACGAGCAGTACTTC.

As regards this clone: A read error may produce the germline difference seen at one junction end. The V call is TRBV10-3, the J call TRBJ2-3; no clear D gene. Germline CDR1 reads ENHRY; CDR2 reads SYGVKD. The CDR3 length is 16 residues. The CDR3 spells CASSERLRPFPDSQYF. CDR3 DNA: TGTGCCAGCAGTGAGCGACTGCGGCCATTTCCCGATTCGCAGTATTTT.

This sequence joins TRBV20-1 and TRBJ2-7; 8 nucleotides agree with TRBD2. Germline assignment: CDR1 DFQATT and CDR2 SNEGSKA (reference sequence). Trimming took 0 bases from V and 2 from J; bases not matched to a gene: 6. CDR3 length: 15 amino acids. DNA of the CDR3: TGCAGTGCTAGAGATCCGGCGGGGGGAACCTACGAGCAGTACTTC. As protein: CSARDPAGGTYEQYF.

There are a few counts of this clone. V and J are TRBV6-6 and TRBJ2-2; unclear D gene. The CDR3 covers 15 residues. Germline CDR1 MNHNY, CDR2 SVGAGI (reference sequence). Trimming shortened V by 4 bases and J by 6 bases, and 15 bases separated the two germline ends. This CDR3 is CASSLLETGPGELFF. The CDR3 region has the DNA TGTGCCAGCAGTTTACTCGAGACCGGGCCCGGGGAGCTGTTTTTT.

V is TRBV6-2 or TRBV6-3 and J is TRBJ2-5; TRBD1 aligns across 9 bases. The DNA end favors TRBJ2-1, so the J call may be wrong. The CDR3 spans 14 residues. Per the germline V gene, CDR1 is MNHEY and CDR2 is SVGEGT. Here the CDR3 reads CASSFGQGLGEQFF. The CDR3, as DNA: TGTGCCAGCAGTTTCGGACAGGGGCTCGGTGAGCAGTTCTTC.

The table lists this clone with a few counts. The chain carries TRBV15 and TRBJ1-4, with unresolved D. The CDR3 has 12 amino acids. V was trimmed by 0 bases and J by 10 bases, leaving 6 bases between them. The germline CDR1 and CDR2 sequences are LNHNV and YYDKDF (reference sequence). The CDR3 spells CATSRDMGKLFF. The DNA for the CDR3 is TGTGCCACCAGCAGAGATATGGGAAAACTGTTTTTT.

This clone has just one count. This chain uses TRBV4-2 with TRBJ1-2; 12 bases are shared with TRBD1. The CDR3 contains 18 residues. CDR1 and CDR2 from the germline V gene are LGHNA and YNFKEQ. V trimming: 8 bases; J trimming: 4 bases; junction bases outside the gene matches: 17. The CDR3 loop is CASAPGGQGARGGYGYTF. DNA for the CDR3: TGTGCCAGCGCCCCGGGGGGACAGGGGGCGCGGGGAGGCTATGGCTACACCTTC.